A single sample is the source of the 22 T cell receptor beta chains below, sequenced in a study of cytomegalovirus exposure and HLA in healthy donors. PCR employed 60 Vbeta and 13 Jbeta primers. The repertoire was sequenced with immunoSEQ multiplex PCR; TCRdb's copy has only in-frame clones and lacks some. The profile shows under 200,000 clones, roughly 80% of them singletons. The specimen was PBMCs. The receptors originated from a man aged 18 to 30 in good health and CMV-seronegative.

The table lists this clone with a few counts. The chain has TRBV15 and TRBJ2-2; the D gene is possibly TRBD2 (6 bases). This CDR3 contains 16 residues. V lost 0 bases and J 1 base, leaving 9 bases between the germline ends. CDR1 is LNHNV, CDR2 YYDKDF, per germline (reference sequence). The CDR3 reads CATSRDEEGNTGELFF. In nucleotides, the CDR3 is TGTGCCACCAGCAGAGACGAGGAGGGGAACACCGGGGAGCTGTTTTTT. Based on the CDR3 plus reference TRBV15 and TRBJ2-2, the full variable domain is DAMVIQNPRYQVTQFGKPVTLSCSQTLNHNVMYWYQQKSSQAPKLLFHYYDKDFNNEADTPDNFQSRRPNTSFCFLDIRSPGLGDTAMYLCATSRDEEGNTGELFFGEGSRLTVL.

This clone was found a few times. The chain uses TRBV6-1 and TRBJ2-7, with D perhaps TRBD2 (6 bases). The V end was cut by 7 bases, the J end by 1 base, with 17 bases between. Germline-derived CDR1 and CDR2 are MNHNS and SASEGT. The CDR3 sequence is 15 residues long. The CDR3 DNA follows: TGTGCCAGCAAGAGGACACCCGGGGGTTCCTACGAGCAGTACTTC. It translates to CASKRTPGGSYEQYF.

This clone was seen once. The rearrangement uses TRBV10-1 and TRBJ2-1; the D gene is possibly TRBD2 (6 bases). Trimming stripped 0 bases from V and 6 bases from J, with 9 bases between. Germline lookup yields CDR1 WNHNN and CDR2 SYGVQD (reference sequence). This CDR3 is built from 14 residues. In nucleotides, the CDR3 is TGCGCCAGCAGTGAGTCCGGGACTTTCAATGAGCAGTTCTTC. Amino acid sequence: CASSESGTFNEQFF.

The chain uses TRBV7-8 and TRBJ2-5, with TRBD2 as a possible D gene (6 bases). This CDR3 spans 14 amino acids. V lost 1 base and J lost 1, with 7 bases in between. Germline-derived CDR1 and CDR2 are SGHVS and FQNEAQ. This CDR3 is CASSLGRAQETQYF. For the CDR3, the DNA is TGTGCCAGCAGCTTAGGGAGGGCCCAAGAGACCCAGTACTTC.

The J gene is TRBJ2-3, the V gene TRBV7-9; D gene unclear. Trimming shortened V by 1 base and J by 2 bases, and 7 bases separated the two germline ends. Germline loops: CDR1 SEHNR, CDR2 FQNEAQ (reference sequence). The CDR3 runs to 14 residues. The CDR3, as DNA: TGTGCCAGCAGCTTAGAAGAGTTCACAGATACGCAGTATTTT. Amino acids: CASSLEEFTDTQYF.

The chain joins TRBV7-2 to TRBJ2-7; 11 bases map to TRBD2. CDR1 is SGHTA, CDR2 FQGNSA, per germline. There are 16 residues in the CDR3. V trimming: 1 base; J trimming: 2 bases; junction bases outside the gene matches: 4. The CDR3 sequence is CASSLVGTSGPYEQYF. The CDR3 DNA reads TGTGCCAGCAGCTTAGTTGGGACTAGCGGTCCCTACGAGCAGTACTTC.

The chain recombines TRBV5-6 with TRBJ2-1; no definite D call. The CDR3 covers 15 residues. CDR1 is SGHDT, CDR2 YYEEEE, per germline. Trimming removed 0 bases at V and 4 bases at J, with 11 bases between. The DNA of the CDR3 is TGTGCCAGCAGCTTGGCAATGGGCAGTTACAATGAGCAGTTCTTC. It specifies CASSLAMGSYNEQFF. Looking up the rest from reference TRBV5-6 and TRBJ2-1 gives the full variable domain: DAGVTQSPTHLIKTRGQQVTLRCSPKSGHDTVSWYQQALGQGPQFIFQYYEEEERQRGNFPDRFSGHQFPNYSSELNVNALLLGDSALYLCASSLAMGSYNEQFFGPGTRLTVL.

V usage is TRBV7-8 and J usage is TRBJ1-5, with TRBD1 matching 7 bases. The length of the CDR3 is 13 residues. Trimming took 5 bases from V and 5 from J; bases not matched to a gene: 3. CDR1 and CDR2 from the germline V gene are SGHVS and FQNEAQ. The CDR3 here is CASSQGDYQPQHF. The CDR3 DNA is TGTGCCAGCAGCCAGGGGGATTATCAGCCCCAGCATTTT.

V and J are TRBV6-1 and TRBJ2-4, with a tentative D call TRBD2 (5 bases). The CDR3 extends over 13 amino acids. Germline CDR1 reads MNHNS; CDR2 reads SASEGT. V lost 1 base and J 9 bases, leaving 10 bases between the germline ends. The CDR3 region is CASSEDGNSIQYF. The CDR3 region has the DNA TGTGCCAGCAGTGAAGACGGGAACAGCATTCAGTACTTC.

The V call is TRBV7-6, the J call TRBJ2-1, with 8 bases lining up with TRBD1. Germline V gene lookup returns CDR1 SGHVS and CDR2 FNYEAQ. The ends lost 1 base at V and 1 base at J; junction bases unmatched: 0. The CDR3 runs to 15 residues. The CDR3 coding sequence is TGTGCCAGCAGCTTAGGGGACAGGTCCTACAATGAGCAGTTCTTC. This gives the protein CASSLGDRSYNEQFF.

This clone showed up just a few times. The chain combines TRBV9 with TRBJ2-1; 10 nucleotides line up with TRBD2. CDR3 length: 19 residues. Germline CDR1 is SGDLS and CDR2 is YYNGEE. The trim removed 0 bases at V and 7 bases at J, leaving 16 bases unmatched. The CDR3 protein is CASSVEGGPAGGPGNEQFF. As DNA, the CDR3 is TGTGCCAGCAGCGTAGAGGGGGGGCCAGCGGGAGGGCCGGGGAATGAGCAGTTCTTC.

The chain uses TRBV6-6 and TRBJ2-7; maybe TRBD1 (6 bases). The V end was cut by 1 base, the J end by 5 bases, with 12 bases between. This CDR3 comprises 14 residues. CDR1 is MNHNY, CDR2 SVGAGI, per germline (reference sequence). CDR3 coding DNA: TGTGCCAGCAGTTACTTCCAGGGGTCCAACGAGCAGTACTTC. Its translation is CASSYFQGSNEQYF.

The rearrangement links TRBV10-3 to TRBJ1-2; no definite D call. Deletions cut 0 bases from V and 5 bases from J, with 10 bases between. CDR3 length: 14 amino acids. Per the germline V gene, CDR1 is ENHRY and CDR2 is SYGVKD. As DNA, the CDR3 is TGTGCCATCAGTGAGTCGGAACAGCCTTATGGCTACACCTTC. This translates into CAISESEQPYGYTF.

The J gene is TRBJ2-5, the V gene TRBV5-6; D gene ambiguous. The V end was cut by 5 bases, the J end by 0 bases, with 8 bases between. The CDR3 runs to 13 residues. From germline, CDR1 is SGHDT and CDR2 YYEEEE. The CDR3 sequence is CASSVQYQETQYF. The CDR3 bases are TGTGCCAGCAGTGTCCAGTACCAAGAGACCCAGTACTTC.

The chain uses TRBV19 and TRBJ2-1, with 14 bases identical to TRBD2. The CDR3 covers 20 residues. Germline CDR1 reads LNHDA; CDR2 reads SQIVND (reference sequence). The junction had 17 bases not matched to a gene; V was cut back by 3 bases and J by 7 bases. The CDR3 sequence is CASSIRMSSGTSGRWNEQFF. As DNA, the CDR3 is TGTGCCAGTAGTATCCGCATGTCCTCCGGGACTAGCGGGAGATGGAATGAGCAGTTCTTC.

CDR3 sequence reads: CARSLGGETQYF. CDR3 coding DNA: TGTGCCAGAAGCCTTGGCGGGGAGACCCAGTACTTC. The chain combines TRBV5-3 with TRBJ2-5, with D maybe TRBD2 (5 bases). TRBV5-3 is an ORF, with its function uncertain. The V end was cut by 4 bases, the J end by 5 bases, with 9 bases between. The CDR3 loop spans 12 amino acids.

J is TRBJ2-3 and V is TRBV27; D is possibly TRBD1 (6 bases). The V and J ends lost 10 bases and 2 bases respectively, with 16 bases between them. CDR3 length equals 14 residues. Germline V gene lookup returns CDR1 MNHEY and CDR2 SMNVEV (reference sequence). CDR3 sequence (DNA): TGTGCCACCAAAAGGGGACAAAACACAGATACGCAGTATTTT. It specifies CATKRGQNTDTQYF.

The chain carries TRBV6-5 and TRBJ2-2, with 7 bases matching TRBD1. V was pared by 6 bases and J by 6 bases, with 4 bases of the junction left unmatched. The CDR3 sequence is 13 residues long. Germline CDR1 reads MNHEY; CDR2 reads SVGAGI. CDR3 sequence: CASRARGSGELFF. In DNA form, the CDR3 reads TGTGCCAGCAGAGCCAGGGGGTCCGGGGAGCTGTTTTTT.

This clone has only a few counts. The chain's CDR3 is CASSLEGGHQPQHF. In DNA form, the CDR3 reads TGTGCCAGCAGCTTAGAGGGGGGGCATCAGCCCCAGCATTTT. The chain couples TRBV7-2 to TRBJ1-5, with D maybe TRBD1 (6 bases). The length of the CDR3 is 14 residues. Germline CDR1 SGHTA, CDR2 FQGNSA. V was pared by 1 base and J by 5 bases, with 9 bases between.

This sequence joins TRBV28 and TRBJ1-5; D is undetermined. V was pared by 8 bases and J by 2 bases, with 16 bases between. CDR3 length: 15 amino acids. Germline CDR1 reads MDHEN; CDR2 reads SYDVKM. The CDR3 DNA is TGTGCCAGCCGAGAGGCCCCTCGCGGCAATCAGCCCCAGCATTTT. Encoded protein: CASREAPRGNQPQHF.

This clone occurred a few times. This rearrangement joins TRBV7-9 to TRBJ2-3; no clear D gene. The V end lost 8 bases, the J end lost 1 base, and 10 bases lay between the germline ends. Germline V gene lookup returns CDR1 SEHNR and CDR2 FQNEAQ (reference sequence). The CDR3 is made up of 13 amino acids. CDR3 protein: CASGPSGTDTQYF. The CDR3 DNA reads TGTGCCAGCGGTCCGAGTGGCACAGATACGCAGTATTTT.

The rearrangement joins TRBV5-1 to TRBJ2-2, with TRBD1 identical over 7 bases. V was pared by 6 bases and J by 1 base, with 9 bases of the junction left unmatched. CDR3 length: 16 residues. Looked up from germline, CDR1 is SGHRS and CDR2 is YFSETQ. This chain's CDR3 is CASTDGRQGNTGELFF. Written as DNA, the CDR3 is TGCGCCAGCACCGACGGAAGACAGGGGAACACCGGGGAGCTGTTTTTT.